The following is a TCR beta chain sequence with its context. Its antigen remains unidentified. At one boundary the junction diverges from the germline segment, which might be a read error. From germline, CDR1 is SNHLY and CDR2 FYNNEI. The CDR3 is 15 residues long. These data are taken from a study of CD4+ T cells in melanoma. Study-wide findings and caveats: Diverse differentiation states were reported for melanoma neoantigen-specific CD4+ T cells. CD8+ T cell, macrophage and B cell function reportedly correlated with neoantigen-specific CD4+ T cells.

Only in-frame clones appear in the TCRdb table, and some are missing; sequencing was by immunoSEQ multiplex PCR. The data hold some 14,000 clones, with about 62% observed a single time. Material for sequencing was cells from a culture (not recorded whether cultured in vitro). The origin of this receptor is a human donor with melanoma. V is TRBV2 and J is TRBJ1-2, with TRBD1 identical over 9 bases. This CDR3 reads CASSEEQGAIGGYTF. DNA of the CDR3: TGTGCCAGCAGCGAAGAACAGGGGGCGATCGGTGGCTACACCTTC.